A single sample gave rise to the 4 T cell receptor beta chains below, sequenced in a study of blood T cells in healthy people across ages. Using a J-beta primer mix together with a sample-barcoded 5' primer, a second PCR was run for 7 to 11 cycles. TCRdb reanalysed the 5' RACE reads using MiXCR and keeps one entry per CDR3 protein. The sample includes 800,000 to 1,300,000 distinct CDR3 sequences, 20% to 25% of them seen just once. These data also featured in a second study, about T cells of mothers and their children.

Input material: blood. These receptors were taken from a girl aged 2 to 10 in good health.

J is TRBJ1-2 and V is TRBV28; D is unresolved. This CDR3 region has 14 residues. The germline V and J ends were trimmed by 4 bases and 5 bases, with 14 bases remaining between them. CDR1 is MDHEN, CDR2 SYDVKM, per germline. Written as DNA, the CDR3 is TGTGCCAGCAGTTCGGGCAGTTATAGATATGGCTACACCTTC. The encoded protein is CASSSGSYRYGYTF.

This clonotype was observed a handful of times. The CDR3 spells CASSLGGSSPNYGYTF. DNA of the CDR3: TGTGCCAGCAGCCTAGGGGGCAGTTCCCCTAACTATGGCTACACCTTC. The V gene is TRBV12-3 or TRBV12-4, the J gene TRBJ1-2; 7 nucleotides align to TRBD1. This CDR3 is built from 16 residues. The V gene end was trimmed by 6 bases and the J gene end by 0 bases; junction bases not matched to a gene: 10.

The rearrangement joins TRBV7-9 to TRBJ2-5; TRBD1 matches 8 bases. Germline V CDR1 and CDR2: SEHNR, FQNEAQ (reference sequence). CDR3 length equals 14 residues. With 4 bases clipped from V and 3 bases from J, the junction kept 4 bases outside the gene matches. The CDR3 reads CASSSRDRKETQYF. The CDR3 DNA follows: TGTGCCAGCAGCTCGAGGGACAGGAAAGAGACCCAGTACTTC.

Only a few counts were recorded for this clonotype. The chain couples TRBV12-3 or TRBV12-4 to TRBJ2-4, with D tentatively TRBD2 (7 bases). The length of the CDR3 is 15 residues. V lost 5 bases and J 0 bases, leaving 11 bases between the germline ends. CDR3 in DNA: TGTGCCAGCAGTCGCCGGGGGGCAGCCAAAAACATTCAGTACTTC. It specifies CASSRRGAAKNIQYF.